Listed below are T cell receptor beta chains from one sample, sequenced in a study of T cells in Graves' hyperthyroidism and ophthalmopathy. TCRdb used MiXCR to reprocess the multiplex PCR reads, holding one entry per CDR3 protein. The table lists 350,000 to 450,000 distinct CDR3 sequences, approximately 18% of them singletons. Sequencing was carried out using blood. These receptor sequences come from a woman aged 30 to 39 with Graves' hyperthyroidism that later progressed to Graves' ophthalmopathy. Both conserved end residues are part of each CDR3. The order of the fields is V gene, CDR3 protein.

>TRBV6-1
CASKGTISYNEQFF
>TRBV5-6
CASSLGNADSYEQYF
>TRBV5-6
CASSLRGGAHTDTQYF
>TRBV11-1
CASSAHRSSEQYF
>TRBV11-2
CASSSTAYEQYF
>TRBV12-3/TRBV12-4
CASSLGWGGRRQETQYF
>TRBV29-1
CSVAFWDRTPYEQYF
>TRBV12-3/TRBV12-4
CASSLPGGGGRRRNYGYTF
>TRBV5-1
CASSDPTGSYNEQFF
>TRBV20-1
CSAKGSPAMNTEAFF
>TRBV18
CAGSKQESSEQYF
>TRBV2
CASSVPISTSPTNNEQFF
>TRBV5-1
CASSFTGGSNEQFF
>TRBV10-3
CAISRQGITIYNEQFF
>TRBV4-2
CASSQDRESYEQYF
>TRBV7-2
CASSAYPDTQYF
>TRBV5-1
CASSLVDFTNTVAFF
>TRBV5-1
CASSPRGDRGRLSSGANVLTF
>TRBV27
CASRAGTGADHQPQHF
>TRBV10-2
CASRQQMNTEAFF
>TRBV5-1
CASSLSVRVRFSYNEQFF
>TRBV14
CASSQAETGLFF
>TRBV7-9
CASSSDSGNQPQHF
>TRBV28
CASSLGSGRSTDTQYF
>TRBV28
CASSMGPGQGVKYEQYF
>TRBV4-2
CASSQVGDILSYNSPLHF
>TRBV5-1
CASSRSPGTGTYGYTF
>TRBV6-5
CASSYGQLALSGANVLTF
>TRBV20-1
CSARGYSRSGGYNEQFF
>TRBV2
CASSWDRRASNEKLFF
>TRBV4-1
CASSPHNRDTQYEQYF
>TRBV27
CASSAWQPYEQYF
>TRBV6-4
CASSDWLAGERTGELFF
>TRBV2
CASSGTSGSLRTDTRYF
>TRBV2
CASSEMEGARGYTF
>TRBV2
CASSIDTYEQYF
>TRBV5-1
CASSLIGGRGTDTQYF
>TRBV15
CATSRDEGASYGYTF
>TRBV15
CATSRDKETQYF
>TRBV9
CASSVGTRPTENNEAFF
>TRBV28
CASSPPQEIYGYTF
>TRBV19
CASSTWTSTDTQYF
>TRBV3-1
CASSQGTVDQPQHF
>TRBV7-6
CASSSADYNEQFF
>TRBV6-5
CASSYSVSGANVLTF
>TRBV3-1
CASGRTEVNTEAFF
>TRBV6-1
CASRRQINQPQHF
>TRBV3-1
CASSQARGEAQHF